The 3 T cell receptor beta chains presented below share a single source sample, sequenced in a study of blood T cells in healthy people across ages. A sample-barcoded 5' primer and a J-beta primer mix were used in a second PCR of roughly 7 to 12 cycles. TCRdb re-called the 5' RACE reads with MiXCR, one entry per CDR3 protein. The table lists 700,000 to 950,000 distinct CDR3 sequences, about 62% of them singletons, with 20% to 25% in the top ten. Sequencing was done on a sample of blood. All receptors derive from a man aged 25 to 45 in good health.

The V call is TRBV6-1, the J call TRBJ2-3; the D is unclear. The CDR3 extends over 18 amino acids. Germline V CDR1 and CDR2: MNHNS, SASEGT. Trimming removed 6 bases from V and 1 base from J, with 23 bases in between. The CDR3 DNA sequence: TGTGCCAGCAGCACTACCGTCCCTGCACAGATACGCACAGATACGCAGTATTTT. Its protein product is CASSTTVPAQIRTDTQYF.

The gene calls are TRBV12-3 or TRBV12-4 and TRBJ1-1, with D uncertain. V lost 5 bases, J lost 11 bases, and 21 bases lay in between. The CDR3 extends over 14 amino acids. CDR3 amino acids: CASSPVGVRGRAFF. The DNA of the CDR3 is TGTGCCAGCAGTCCCGTCGGGGTACGTGGCCGCGCTTTCTTT.

The gene calls are TRBV20-1 and TRBJ2-6, with a tentative D call TRBD1 (6 bases). Between the trimmed V and J ends, which lost 2 bases and 1 base, there was a span of 18 bases. Germline loops: CDR1 DFQATT, CDR2 SNEGSKA (reference sequence). CDR3 size: 18 residues. The DNA of the CDR3 is TGCAGTGCTAGATCTTGGGACACCACCCAATCTGGGGCCAACGTCCTGACTTTC. Translation gives CSARSWDTTQSGANVLTF.